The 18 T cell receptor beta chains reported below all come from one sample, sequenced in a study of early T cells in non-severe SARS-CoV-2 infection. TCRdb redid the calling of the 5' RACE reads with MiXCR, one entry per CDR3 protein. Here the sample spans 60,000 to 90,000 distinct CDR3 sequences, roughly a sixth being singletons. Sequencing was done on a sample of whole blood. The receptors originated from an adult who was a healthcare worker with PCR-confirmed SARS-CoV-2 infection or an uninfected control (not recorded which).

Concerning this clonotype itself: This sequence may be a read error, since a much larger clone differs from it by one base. DNA for the CDR3: TGTGCCAGCAGTTGGGACAGGTCCCGAGAGACCCAGTACTTC. This encodes CASSWDRSRETQYF. This sequence joins TRBV2 and TRBJ2-5, with 8 positions matching TRBD1. V trimming: 5 bases; J trimming: 4 bases; junction bases outside the gene matches: 6. The CDR3 runs 14 residues. Germline V lookup: CDR1 SNHLY, CDR2 FYNNEI.

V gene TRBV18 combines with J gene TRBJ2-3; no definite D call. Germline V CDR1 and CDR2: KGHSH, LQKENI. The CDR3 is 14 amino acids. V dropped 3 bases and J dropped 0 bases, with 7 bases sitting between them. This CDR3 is CASSPSVSTDTQYF. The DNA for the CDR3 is TGTGCCAGCTCACCCTCCGTGAGCACAGATACGCAGTATTTT.

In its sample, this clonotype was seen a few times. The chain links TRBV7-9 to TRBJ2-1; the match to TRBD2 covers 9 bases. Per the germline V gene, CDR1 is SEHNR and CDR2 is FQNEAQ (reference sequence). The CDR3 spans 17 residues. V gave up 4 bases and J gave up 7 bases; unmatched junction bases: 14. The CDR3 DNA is TGTGCCAGCAGCTACCCCCTGGGGACTAGCCAGGGGAATGAGCAGTTCTTC. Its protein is CASSYPLGTSQGNEQFF.

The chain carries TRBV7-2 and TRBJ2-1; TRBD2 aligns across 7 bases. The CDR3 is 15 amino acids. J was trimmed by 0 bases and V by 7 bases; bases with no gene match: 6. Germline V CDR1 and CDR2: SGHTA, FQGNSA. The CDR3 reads CASTEAGFSYNEQFF. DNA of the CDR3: TGTGCCAGCACCGAAGCGGGGTTCTCCTACAATGAGCAGTTCTTC.

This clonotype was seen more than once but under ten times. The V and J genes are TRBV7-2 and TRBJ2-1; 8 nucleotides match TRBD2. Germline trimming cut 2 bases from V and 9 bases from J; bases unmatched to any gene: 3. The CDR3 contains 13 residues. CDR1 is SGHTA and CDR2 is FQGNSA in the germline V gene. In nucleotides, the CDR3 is TGTGCCAGCAGCTTAATCGCGGGGGGTGAGCAGTTCTTC. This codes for CASSLIAGGEQFF.

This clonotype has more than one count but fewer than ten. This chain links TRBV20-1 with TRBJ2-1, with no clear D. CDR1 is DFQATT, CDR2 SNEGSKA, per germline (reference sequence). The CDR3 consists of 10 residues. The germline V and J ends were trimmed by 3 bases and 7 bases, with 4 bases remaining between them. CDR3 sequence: CSASRNEQFF. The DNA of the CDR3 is TGCAGTGCTAGCAGGAATGAGCAGTTCTTC.

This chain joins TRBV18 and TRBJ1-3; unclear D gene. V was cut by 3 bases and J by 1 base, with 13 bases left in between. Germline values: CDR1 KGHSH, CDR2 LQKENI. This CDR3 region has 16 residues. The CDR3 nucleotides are TGTGCCAGCTCACCTGGGATCGACCTGTCTGGAAACACCATATATTTT. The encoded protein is CASSPGIDLSGNTIYF.

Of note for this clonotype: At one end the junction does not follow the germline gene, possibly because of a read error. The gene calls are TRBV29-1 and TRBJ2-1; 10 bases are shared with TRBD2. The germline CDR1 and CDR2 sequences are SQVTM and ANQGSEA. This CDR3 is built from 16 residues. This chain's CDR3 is CSVMSGGAGRYNEQFF. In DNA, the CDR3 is TGCAGCGTCATGAGCGGGGGGGCTGGACGGTACAACGAGCAGTTCTTC.

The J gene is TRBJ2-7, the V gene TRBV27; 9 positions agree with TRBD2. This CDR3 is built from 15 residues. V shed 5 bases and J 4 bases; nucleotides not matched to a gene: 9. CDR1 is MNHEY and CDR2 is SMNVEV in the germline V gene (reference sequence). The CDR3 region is CASSIRLAAIYEQYF. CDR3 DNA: TGTGCCAGCAGTATCAGACTAGCGGCTATATACGAGCAGTACTTC.

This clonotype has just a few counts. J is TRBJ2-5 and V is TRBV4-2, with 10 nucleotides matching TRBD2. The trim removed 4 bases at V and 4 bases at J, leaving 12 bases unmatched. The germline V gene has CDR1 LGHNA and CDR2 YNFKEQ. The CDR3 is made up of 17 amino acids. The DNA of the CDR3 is TGTGCCAGCAGCCCAGAGGTTAGCGGGGGGCCTGGAGAGACCCAGTACTTC. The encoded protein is CASSPEVSGGPGETQYF.

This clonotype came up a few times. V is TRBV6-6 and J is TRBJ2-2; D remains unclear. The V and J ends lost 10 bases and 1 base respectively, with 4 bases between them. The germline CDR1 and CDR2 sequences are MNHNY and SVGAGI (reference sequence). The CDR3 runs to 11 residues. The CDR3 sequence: CAILNTGELFF. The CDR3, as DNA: TGTGCCATTCTGAACACCGGGGAGCTGTTTTTT.

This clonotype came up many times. CDR3 residues: CASSQDFRDYGYTF. As DNA, the CDR3 is TGTGCCAGCAGCCAAGATTTCAGAGACTATGGCTACACCTTC. The chain recombines TRBV3-1 with TRBJ1-2; D call uncertain. V was shortened by 0 bases and J by 3 bases, with 8 bases between the two germline ends. Germline V gives CDR1 LGHDT, CDR2 YNNKEL (reference sequence). The CDR3 runs to 14 residues.

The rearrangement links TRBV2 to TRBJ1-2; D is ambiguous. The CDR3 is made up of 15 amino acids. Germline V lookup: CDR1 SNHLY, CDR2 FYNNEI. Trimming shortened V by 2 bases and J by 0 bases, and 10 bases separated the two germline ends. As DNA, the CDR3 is TGTGCCAGCAGTGAATCGCCCTGGGCTAACTATGGCTACACCTTC. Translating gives CASSESPWANYGYTF.

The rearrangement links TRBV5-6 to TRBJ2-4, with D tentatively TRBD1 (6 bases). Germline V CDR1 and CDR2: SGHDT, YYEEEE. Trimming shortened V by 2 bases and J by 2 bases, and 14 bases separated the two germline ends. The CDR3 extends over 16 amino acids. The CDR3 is CASSFRQGLTKNIQYF. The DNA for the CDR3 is TGTGCCAGCAGCTTCCGCCAGGGGTTAACCAAAAACATTCAGTACTTC.

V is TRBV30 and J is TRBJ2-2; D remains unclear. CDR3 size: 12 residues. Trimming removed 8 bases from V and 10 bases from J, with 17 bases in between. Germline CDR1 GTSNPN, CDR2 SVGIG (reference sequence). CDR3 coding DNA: TGTGCCACAGCCGTAAAAGGGTCGGAGCTGTTTTTT. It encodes CATAVKGSELFF.

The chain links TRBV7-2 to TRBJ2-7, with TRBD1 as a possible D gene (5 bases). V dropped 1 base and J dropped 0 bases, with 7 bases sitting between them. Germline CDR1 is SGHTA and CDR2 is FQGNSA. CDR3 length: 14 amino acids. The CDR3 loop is CASSLDRSSYEQYF. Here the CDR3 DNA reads TGTGCCAGCAGCTTAGACAGGAGCTCCTACGAGCAGTACTTC.

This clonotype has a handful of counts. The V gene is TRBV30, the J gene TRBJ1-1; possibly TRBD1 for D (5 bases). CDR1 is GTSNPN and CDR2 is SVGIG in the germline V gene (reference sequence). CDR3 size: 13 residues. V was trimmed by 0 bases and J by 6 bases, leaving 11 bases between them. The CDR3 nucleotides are TGTGCCTGGAGTGTGGGGGACCGATCTGAAGCTTTCTTT. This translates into CAWSVGDRSEAFF.

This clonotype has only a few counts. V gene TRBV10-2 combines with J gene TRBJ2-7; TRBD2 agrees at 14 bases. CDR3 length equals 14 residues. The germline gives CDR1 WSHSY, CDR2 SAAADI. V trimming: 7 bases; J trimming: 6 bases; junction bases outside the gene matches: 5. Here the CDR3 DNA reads TGCGCCAGCAACCCAGGACTAGCGGGAGGCGAGCAGTACTTC. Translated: CASNPGLAGGEQYF.